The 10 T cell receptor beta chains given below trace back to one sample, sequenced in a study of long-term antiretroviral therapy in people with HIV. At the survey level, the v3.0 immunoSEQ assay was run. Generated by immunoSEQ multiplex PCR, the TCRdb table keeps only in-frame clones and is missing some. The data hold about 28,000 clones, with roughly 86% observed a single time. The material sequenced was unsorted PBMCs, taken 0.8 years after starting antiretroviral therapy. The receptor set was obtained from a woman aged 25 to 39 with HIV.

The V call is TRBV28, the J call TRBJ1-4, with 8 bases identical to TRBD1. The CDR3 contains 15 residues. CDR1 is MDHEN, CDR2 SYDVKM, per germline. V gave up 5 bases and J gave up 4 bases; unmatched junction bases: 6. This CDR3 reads CASSGEDRDNEKLFF. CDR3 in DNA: TGTGCCAGCAGTGGGGAGGACAGGGATAATGAAAAACTGTTTTTT.

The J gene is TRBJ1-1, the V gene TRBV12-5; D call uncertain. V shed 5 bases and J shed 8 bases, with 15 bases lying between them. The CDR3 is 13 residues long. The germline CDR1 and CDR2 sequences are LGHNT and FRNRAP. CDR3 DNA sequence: TGTGCTAGTGGTCCTCAGAGGGAGTCCGAAGCTTTCTTT. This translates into CASGPQRESEAFF.

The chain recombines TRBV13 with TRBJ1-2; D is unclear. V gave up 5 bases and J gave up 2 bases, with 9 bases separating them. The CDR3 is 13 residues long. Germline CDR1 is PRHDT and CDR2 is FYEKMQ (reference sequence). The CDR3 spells CASSLGRNYGYTF. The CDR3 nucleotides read TGTGCCAGCAGCCTTGGACGGAACTATGGCTACACCTTC.

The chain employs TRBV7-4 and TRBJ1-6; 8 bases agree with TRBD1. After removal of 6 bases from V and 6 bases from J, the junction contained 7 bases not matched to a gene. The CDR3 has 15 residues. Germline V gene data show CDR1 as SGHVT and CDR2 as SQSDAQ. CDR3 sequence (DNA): TGTGCCAGCAGGGACACTCAGGGGGCTAATTCACCCCTCCACTTT. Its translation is CASRDTQGANSPLHF. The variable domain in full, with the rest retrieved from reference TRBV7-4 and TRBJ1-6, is GAGVSQSPRYKVAKRGRDVALRCDSISGHVTLYWYRQTLGQGSEVLTYSQSDAQRDKSGRPSGRFSAERPERSVSTLKIQRTEQGDSAVYLCASRDTQGANSPLHFGNGTRLTVT.

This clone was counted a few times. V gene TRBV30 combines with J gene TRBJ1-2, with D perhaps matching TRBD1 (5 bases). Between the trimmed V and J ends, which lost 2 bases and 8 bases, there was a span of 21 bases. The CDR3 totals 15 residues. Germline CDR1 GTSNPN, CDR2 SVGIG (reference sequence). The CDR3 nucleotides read TGTGCCTGGAGTCCACGAGGGGTCCGATTGGGCGGCTACACCTTC. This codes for CAWSPRGVRLGGYTF.

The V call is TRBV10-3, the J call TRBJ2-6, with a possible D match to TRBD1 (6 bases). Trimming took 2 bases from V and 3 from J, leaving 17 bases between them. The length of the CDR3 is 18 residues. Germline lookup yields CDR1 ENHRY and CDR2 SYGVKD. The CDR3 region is CAISEIQSGGFGANVLTF. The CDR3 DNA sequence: TGTGCCATCAGTGAGATCCAAAGTGGGGGCTTTGGGGCCAACGTCCTGACTTTC.

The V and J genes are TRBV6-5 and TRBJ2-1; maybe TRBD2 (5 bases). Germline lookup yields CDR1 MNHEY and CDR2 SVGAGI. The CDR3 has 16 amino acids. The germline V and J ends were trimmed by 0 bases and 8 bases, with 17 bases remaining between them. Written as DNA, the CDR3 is TGTGCCAGCAGTTACTCGATACGTAAAACGCGGGATGAGCAGTTCTTC. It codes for CASSYSIRKTRDEQFF.

CDR3 nucleotides: TGCGCCAGCAGCTTGGACAGGGGGCAAGTGGGTGAGCAGTTCTTC. Its protein is CASSLDRGQVGEQFF. This chain uses TRBV5-1 with TRBJ2-1, with 9 bases identical to TRBD1. Trimming removed 0 bases from V and 9 bases from J; junction bases left unmatched: 7. The CDR3 loop spans 15 amino acids. CDR1 SGHRS and CDR2 YFSETQ come from the germline V gene.

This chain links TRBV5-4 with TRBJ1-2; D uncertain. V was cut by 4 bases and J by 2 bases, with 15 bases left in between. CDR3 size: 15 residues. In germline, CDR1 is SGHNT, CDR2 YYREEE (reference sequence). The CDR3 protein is CASSPDPLLNYGYTF. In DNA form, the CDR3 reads TGTGCCAGCAGCCCCGACCCCCTTTTGAACTATGGCTACACCTTC.

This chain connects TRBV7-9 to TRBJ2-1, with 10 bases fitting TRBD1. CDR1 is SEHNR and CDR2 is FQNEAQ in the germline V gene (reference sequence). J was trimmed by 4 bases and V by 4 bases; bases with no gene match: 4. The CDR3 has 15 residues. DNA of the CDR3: TGTGCCAGCAGCTCACGGGACAGGGGATACAATGAGCAGTTCTTC. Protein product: CASSSRDRGYNEQFF.